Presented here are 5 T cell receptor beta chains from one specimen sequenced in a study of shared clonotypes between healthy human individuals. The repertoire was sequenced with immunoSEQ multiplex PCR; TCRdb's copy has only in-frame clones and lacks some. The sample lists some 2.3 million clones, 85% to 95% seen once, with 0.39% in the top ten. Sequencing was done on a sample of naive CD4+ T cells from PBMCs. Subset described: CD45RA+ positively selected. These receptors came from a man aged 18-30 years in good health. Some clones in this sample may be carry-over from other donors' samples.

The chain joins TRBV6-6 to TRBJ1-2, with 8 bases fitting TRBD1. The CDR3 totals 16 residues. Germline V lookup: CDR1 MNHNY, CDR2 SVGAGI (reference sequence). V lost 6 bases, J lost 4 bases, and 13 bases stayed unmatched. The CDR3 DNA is TGTGCCAGCAGCCCCATGGACAGGGAAGGTTCCTATGGCTACACCTTC. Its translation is CASSPMDREGSYGYTF.

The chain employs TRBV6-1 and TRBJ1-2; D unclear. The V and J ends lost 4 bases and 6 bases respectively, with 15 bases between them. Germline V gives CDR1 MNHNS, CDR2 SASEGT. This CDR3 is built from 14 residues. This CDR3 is CASSVSGRLDGYTF. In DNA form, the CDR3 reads TGTGCCAGCAGTGTCTCCGGGAGATTGGATGGCTACACCTTC.

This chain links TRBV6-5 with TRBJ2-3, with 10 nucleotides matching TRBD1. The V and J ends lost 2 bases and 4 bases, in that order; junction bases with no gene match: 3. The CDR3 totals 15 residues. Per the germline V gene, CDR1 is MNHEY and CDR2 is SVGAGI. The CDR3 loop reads CASSYDRGLADTQYF. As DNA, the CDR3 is TGTGCCAGCAGTTACGACAGGGGGCTGGCAGATACGCAGTATTTT.

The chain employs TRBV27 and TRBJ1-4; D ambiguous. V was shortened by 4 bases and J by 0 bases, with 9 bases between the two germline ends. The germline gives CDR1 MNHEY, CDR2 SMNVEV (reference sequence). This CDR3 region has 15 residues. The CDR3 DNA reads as TGTGCCAGCAGTTCTCGTGTGCCAACTAATGAAAAACTGTTTTTT. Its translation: CASSSRVPTNEKLFF. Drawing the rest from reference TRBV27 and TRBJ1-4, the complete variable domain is EAQVTQNPRYLITVTGKKLTVTCSQNMNHEYMSWYRQDPGLGLRQIYYSMNVEVTDKGDVPEGYKVSRKEKRNFPLILESPSPNQTSLYFCASSSRVPTNEKLFFGSGTQLSVL.

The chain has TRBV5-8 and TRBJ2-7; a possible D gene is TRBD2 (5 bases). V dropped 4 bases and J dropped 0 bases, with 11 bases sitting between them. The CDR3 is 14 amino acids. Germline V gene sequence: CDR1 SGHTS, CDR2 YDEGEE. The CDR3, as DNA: TGTGCCAGCAGCCCCCGGGGAGTCTCCTACGAGCAGTACTTC. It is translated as CASSPRGVSYEQYF.